Below are 5 T cell receptor beta chains sequenced from a single sample in a study of T-cell reconstitution after alpha-beta-depleted transplantation in children. Unique molecular identifiers tagged the TCRbeta library. TCRdb itself ran the PCR reads through MiXCR, one entry per CDR3 protein. Of around 370,000 distinct CDR3 sequences detected, around a tenth appear once; the ten largest clones hold 2.4%. Source: PBMCs from the stem cell graft donor, taken from the stem cell graft. The receptors here all came from a human donor who donated a stem cell graft to a child with acute lymphoblastic leukemia.

This clonotype was seen only a few times. Mismatch with germline at one junction end may stem from a read error. This sequence joins TRBV6-2 or TRBV6-3 and TRBJ1-5, with D possibly TRBD1 on 6 matching bases. Per the germline V gene, CDR1 is MNHEY and CDR2 is SVGEGT. The CDR3 has 14 amino acids. The CDR3 loop reads CASNPDRLYQPQHF. In nucleotides, the CDR3 is TGTGCCAGCAACCCGGACAGACTATATCAGCCACAGCATTTT.

This clonotype was detected many times. The V and J genes are TRBV6-5 and TRBJ2-3; D ambiguous. CDR1 and CDR2 (germline): MNHEY, SVGAGI. Trimming shortened V by 2 bases and J by 4 bases, and 1 base separated the two germline ends. The CDR3 loop spans 11 amino acids. The CDR3, as DNA: TGTGCCAGCAGTTACGCAGATACGCAGTATTTT. Protein: CASSYADTQYF.

This clonotype showed up many times. Here the CDR3 reads CASSYSTGAGNTIYF. The CDR3 DNA reads TGTGCCAGCAGCTATTCGACAGGGGCTGGAAACACCATATATTTT. This chain uses TRBV7-9 with TRBJ1-3; 8 bases match TRBD1. The V segment lost 4 bases and the J segment 2 bases; nucleotides outside the gene matches: 4. Looked up from germline, CDR1 is SEHNR and CDR2 is FQNEAQ (reference sequence). This CDR3 is 15 amino acids long.

This clonotype has only a few counts. V usage is TRBV15 and J usage is TRBJ2-7; the match to TRBD2 covers 12 bases. Germline-derived CDR1 and CDR2 are LNHNV and YYDKDF (reference sequence). There are 17 residues in the CDR3. V lost 0 bases to trimming and J lost 2 bases; unmatched junction nucleotides: 5. The DNA of the CDR3 is TGTGCCACCAGCAGAGATGGTGGACTAGCGGGAACCTACGAGCAGTACTTC. As protein: CATSRDGGLAGTYEQYF.

The chain recombines TRBV20-1 with TRBJ1-6; TRBD1 aligns across 7 bases. The germline CDR1 and CDR2 sequences are DFQATT and SNEGSKA (reference sequence). This CDR3 has 14 residues. The J segment lost 4 bases and the V segment lost 4 bases, leaving 4 bases of the junction unmatched. The CDR3 DNA reads as TGCAGTGCTAAGGCGACAGGGTATAATTCACCCCTCCACTTT. Its protein is CSAKATGYNSPLHF.